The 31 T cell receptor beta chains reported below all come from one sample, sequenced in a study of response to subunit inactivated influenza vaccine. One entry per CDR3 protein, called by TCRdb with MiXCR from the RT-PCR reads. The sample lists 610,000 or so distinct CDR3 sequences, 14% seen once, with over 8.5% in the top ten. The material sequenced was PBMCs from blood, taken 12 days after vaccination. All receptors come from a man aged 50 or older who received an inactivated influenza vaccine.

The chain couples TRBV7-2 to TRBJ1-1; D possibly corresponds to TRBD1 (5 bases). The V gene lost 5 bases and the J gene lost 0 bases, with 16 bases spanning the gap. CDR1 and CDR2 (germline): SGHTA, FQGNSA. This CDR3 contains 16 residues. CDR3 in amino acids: CASSQKVGQLNTEAFF. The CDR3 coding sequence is TGTGCCAGCAGCCAGAAGGTTGGACAATTGAACACTGAAGCTTTCTTT.

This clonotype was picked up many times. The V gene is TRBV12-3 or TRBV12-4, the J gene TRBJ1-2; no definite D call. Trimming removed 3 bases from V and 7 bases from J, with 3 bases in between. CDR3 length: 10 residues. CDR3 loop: CASSFRGYTF. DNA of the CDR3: TGTGCCAGCAGTTTCCGTGGCTACACCTTC.

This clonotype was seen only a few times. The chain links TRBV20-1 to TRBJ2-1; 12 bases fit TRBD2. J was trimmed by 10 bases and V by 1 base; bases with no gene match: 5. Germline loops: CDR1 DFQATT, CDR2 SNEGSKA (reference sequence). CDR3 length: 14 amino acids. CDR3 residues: CSARVRTSGNEQFF. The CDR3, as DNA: TGCAGTGCTAGAGTTAGGACTAGCGGGAACGAGCAGTTCTTC.

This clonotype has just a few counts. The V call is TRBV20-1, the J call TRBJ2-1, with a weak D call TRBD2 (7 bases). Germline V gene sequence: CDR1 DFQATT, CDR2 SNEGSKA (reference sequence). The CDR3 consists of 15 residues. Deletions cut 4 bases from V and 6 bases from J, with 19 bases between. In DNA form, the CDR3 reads TGCAGTGCTAAGAGAGGGGGAGGGAGAGGCAATGAGCAGTTCTTC. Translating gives CSAKRGGGRGNEQFF.

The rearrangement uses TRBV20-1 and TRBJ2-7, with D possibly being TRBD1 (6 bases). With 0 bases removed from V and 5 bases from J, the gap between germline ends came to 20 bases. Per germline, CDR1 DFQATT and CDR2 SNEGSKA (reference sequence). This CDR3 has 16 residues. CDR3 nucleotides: TGCAGTGCTAGAGACTTCGCCTCATCAGGGGTCAACGAGCAGTACTTC. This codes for CSARDFASSGVNEQYF.

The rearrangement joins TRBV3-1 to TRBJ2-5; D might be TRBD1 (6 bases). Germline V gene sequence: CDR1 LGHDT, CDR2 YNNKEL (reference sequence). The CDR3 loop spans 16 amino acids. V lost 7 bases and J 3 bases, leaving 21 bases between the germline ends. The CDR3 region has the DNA TGTGCCAGCATTCCAACGTGGGGCAGGGGTAAAGAGACCCAGTACTTC. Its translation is CASIPTWGRGKETQYF.

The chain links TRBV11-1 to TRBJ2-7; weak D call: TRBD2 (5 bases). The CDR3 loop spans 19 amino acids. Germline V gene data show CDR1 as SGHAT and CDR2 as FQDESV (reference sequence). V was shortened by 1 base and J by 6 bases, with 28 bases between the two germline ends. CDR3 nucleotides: TGTGCCAGCAGCTTAGTACGTCGTGAGGACTCGCAAGGTCTGGGCGAGCAGTACTTC. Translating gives CASSLVRREDSQGLGEQYF.

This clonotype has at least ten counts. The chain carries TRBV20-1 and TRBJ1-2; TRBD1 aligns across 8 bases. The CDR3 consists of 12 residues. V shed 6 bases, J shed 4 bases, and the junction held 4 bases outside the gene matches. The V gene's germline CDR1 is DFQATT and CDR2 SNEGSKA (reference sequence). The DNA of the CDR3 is TGCAGTGCAGAAACAGGGGGCTATGGCTACACCTTC. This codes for CSAETGGYGYTF.

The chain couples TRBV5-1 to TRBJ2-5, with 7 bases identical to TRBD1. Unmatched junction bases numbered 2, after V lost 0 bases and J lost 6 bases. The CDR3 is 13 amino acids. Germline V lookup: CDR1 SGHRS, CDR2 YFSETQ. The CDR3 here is CASSLGDSQTQYF. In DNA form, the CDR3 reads TGCGCCAGCAGCTTGGGGGACAGTCAGACCCAGTACTTC.

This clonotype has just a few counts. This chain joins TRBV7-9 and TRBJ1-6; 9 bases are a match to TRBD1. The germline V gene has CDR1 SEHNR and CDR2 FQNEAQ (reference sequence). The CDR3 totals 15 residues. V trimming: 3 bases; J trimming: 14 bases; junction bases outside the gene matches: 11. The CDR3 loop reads CASSLTGQGRGALHF. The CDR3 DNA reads TGTGCCAGCAGCTTGACGGGACAGGGTCGTGGGGCCCTCCACTTT.

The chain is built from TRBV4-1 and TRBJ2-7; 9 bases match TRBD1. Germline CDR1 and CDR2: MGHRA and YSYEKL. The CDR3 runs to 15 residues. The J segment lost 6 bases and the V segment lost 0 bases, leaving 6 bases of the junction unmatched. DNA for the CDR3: TGCGCCAGCAGCCAAGATACAGGGGGCGGACTCGAGCAGTACTTC. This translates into CASSQDTGGGLEQYF.

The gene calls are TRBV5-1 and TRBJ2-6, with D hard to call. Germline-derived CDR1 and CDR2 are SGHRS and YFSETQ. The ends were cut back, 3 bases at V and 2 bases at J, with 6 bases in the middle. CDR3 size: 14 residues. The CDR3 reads CASSWTTGANVLTF. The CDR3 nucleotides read TGCGCCAGCAGCTGGACCACTGGGGCCAACGTCCTGACTTTC. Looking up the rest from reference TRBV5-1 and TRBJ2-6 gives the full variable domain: KAGVTQTPRYLIKTRGQQVTLSCSPISGHRSVSWYQQTPGQGLQFLFEYFSETQRNKGNFPGRFSGRQFSNSRSEMNVSTLELGDSALYLCASSWTTGANVLTFGAGSRLTVL.

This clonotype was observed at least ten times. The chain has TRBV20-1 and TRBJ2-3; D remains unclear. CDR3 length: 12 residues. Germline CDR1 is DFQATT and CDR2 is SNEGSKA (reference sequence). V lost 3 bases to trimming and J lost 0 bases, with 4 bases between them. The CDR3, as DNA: TGCAGTGCTAGGGTCAGCACAGATACGCAGTATTTT. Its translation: CSARVSTDTQYF.

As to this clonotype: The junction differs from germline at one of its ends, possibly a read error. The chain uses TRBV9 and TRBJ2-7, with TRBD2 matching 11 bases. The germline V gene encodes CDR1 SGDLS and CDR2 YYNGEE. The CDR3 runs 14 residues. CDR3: CDSSVSGRAHEQYF. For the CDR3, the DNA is TGTGACAGCAGCGTTAGCGGGAGGGCCCACGAGCAGTACTTC.

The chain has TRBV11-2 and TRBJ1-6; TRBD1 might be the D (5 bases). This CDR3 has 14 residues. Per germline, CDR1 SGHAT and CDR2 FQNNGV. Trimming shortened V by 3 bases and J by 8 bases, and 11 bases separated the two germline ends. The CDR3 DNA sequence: TGTGCCAGCAGCTTTTCAGGGACCTATTCACCCCTCCACTTT. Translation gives CASSFSGTYSPLHF.

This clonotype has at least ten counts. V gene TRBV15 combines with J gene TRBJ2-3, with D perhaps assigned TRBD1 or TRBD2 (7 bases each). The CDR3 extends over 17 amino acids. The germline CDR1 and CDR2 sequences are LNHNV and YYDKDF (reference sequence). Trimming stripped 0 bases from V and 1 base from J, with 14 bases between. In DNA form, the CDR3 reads TGTGCCACCAGCAGAGATCAGGGGGGGCTAGGCACAGATACGCAGTATTTT. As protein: CATSRDQGGLGTDTQYF.

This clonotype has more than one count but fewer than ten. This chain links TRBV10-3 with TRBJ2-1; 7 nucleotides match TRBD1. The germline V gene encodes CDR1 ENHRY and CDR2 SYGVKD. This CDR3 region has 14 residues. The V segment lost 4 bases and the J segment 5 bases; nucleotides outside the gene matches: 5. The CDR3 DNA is TGTGCCATCAGTGCAGGGACAGTTAACAATGAGCAGTTCTTC. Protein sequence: CAISAGTVNNEQFF.

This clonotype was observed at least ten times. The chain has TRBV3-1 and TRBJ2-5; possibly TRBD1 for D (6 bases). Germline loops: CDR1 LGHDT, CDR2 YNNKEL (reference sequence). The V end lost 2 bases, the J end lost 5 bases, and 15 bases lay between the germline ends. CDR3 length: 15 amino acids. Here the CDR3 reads CASSQRDTKRETQYF. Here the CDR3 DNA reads TGTGCCAGCAGCCAACGGGACACAAAGAGGGAGACCCAGTACTTC.

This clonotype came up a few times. The CDR3, as DNA: TGCAGTGCTGGAAGCTGGCCCCAGCATTTT. Translating gives CSAGSWPQHF. The rearrangement joins TRBV20-1 to TRBJ1-5; D is undetermined. V lost 5 bases, J lost 9 bases, and 8 bases lay in between. The germline V gene encodes CDR1 DFQATT and CDR2 SNEGSKA (reference sequence). There are 10 residues in the CDR3.

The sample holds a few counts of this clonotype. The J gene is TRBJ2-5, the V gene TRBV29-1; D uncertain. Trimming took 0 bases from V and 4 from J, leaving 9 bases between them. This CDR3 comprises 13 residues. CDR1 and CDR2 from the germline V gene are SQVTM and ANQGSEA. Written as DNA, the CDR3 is TGCAGCGTTGAAGATCCCCCGGCAGAGACCCAGTACTTC. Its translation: CSVEDPPAETQYF.

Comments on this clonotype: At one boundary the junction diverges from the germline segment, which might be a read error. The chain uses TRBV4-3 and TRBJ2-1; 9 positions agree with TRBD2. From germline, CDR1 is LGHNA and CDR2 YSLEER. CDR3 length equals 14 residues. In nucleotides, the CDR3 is TGCGCCAGCAGCCAAGATCTTTTGGGCGGGGGGGCCCTCTTC. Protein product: CASSQDLLGGGALF.

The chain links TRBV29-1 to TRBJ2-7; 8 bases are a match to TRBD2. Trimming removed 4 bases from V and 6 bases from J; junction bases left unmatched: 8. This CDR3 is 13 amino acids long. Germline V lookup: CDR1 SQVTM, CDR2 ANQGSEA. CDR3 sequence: CSVVLGLGSEQYF. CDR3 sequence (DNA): TGCAGCGTTGTGTTGGGACTAGGTAGCGAGCAGTACTTC.

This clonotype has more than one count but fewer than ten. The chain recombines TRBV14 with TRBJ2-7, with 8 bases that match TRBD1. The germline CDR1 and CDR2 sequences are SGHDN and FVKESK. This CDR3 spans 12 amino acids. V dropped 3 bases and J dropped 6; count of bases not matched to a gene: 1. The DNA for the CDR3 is TGTGCCAGCAGCCACACAGGGGGCGAGCAGTACTTC. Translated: CASSHTGGEQYF.

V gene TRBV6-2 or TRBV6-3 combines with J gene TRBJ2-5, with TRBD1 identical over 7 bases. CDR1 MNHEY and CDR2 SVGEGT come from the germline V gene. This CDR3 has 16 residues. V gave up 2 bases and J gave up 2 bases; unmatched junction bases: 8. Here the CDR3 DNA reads TGTGCCAGCAGTTACACCGGACAGGTCCTGCAAGAGACCCAGTACTTC. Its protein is CASSYTGQVLQETQYF.

CDR3 coding DNA: TGTGCCCGTTCCGGGGACACCTACGAGCAGTACTTC. Its translation is CARSGDTYEQYF. The rearrangement joins TRBV30 to TRBJ2-7; TRBD1 is a possible D gene (6 bases). CDR3 length: 12 residues. The germline V gene has CDR1 GTSNPN and CDR2 SVGIG (reference sequence). The germline V and J ends were trimmed by 8 bases and 2 bases, with 13 bases remaining between them. Using reference TRBV30 and TRBJ2-7 for the parts outside the CDR3, the full variable domain is SQTIHQWPATLVQPVGSPLSLECTVEGTSNPNLYWYRQAAGRGLQLLFYSVGIGQISSEVPQNLSASRPQDRQFILSSKKLLLSDSGFYLCARSGDTYEQYFGPGTRLTVT.

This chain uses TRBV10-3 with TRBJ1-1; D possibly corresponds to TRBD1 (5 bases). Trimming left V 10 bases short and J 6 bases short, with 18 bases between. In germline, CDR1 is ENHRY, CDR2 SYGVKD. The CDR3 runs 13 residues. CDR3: CATSAGRAAEAFF. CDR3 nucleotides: TGTGCCACCAGCGCGGGGCGGGCGGCTGAAGCTTTCTTT.

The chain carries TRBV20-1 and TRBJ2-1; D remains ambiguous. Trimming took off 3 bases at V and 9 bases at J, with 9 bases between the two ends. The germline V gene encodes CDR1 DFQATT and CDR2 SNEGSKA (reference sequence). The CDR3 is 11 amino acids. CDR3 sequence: CSASPGLEQFF. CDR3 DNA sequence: TGCAGTGCTAGTCCGGGCCTTGAGCAGTTCTTC.

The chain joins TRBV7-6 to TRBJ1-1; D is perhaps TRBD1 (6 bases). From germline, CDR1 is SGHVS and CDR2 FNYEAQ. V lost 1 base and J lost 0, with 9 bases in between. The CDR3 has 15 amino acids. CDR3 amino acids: CASSLGTDMNTEAFF. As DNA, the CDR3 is TGTGCCAGCAGCTTAGGGACAGATATGAACACTGAAGCTTTCTTT. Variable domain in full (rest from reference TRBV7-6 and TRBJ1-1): GAGVSQSPRYKVTKRGQDVALRCDPISGHVSLYWYRQALGQGPEFLTYFNYEAQQDKSGLPNDRFSAERPEGSISTLTIQRTEQRDSAMYRCASSLGTDMNTEAFFGQGTRLTVV.

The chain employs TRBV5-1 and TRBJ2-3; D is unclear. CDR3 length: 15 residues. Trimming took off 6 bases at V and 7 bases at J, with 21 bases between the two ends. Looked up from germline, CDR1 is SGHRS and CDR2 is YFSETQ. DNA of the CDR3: TGCGCCAGCAATCGCAGACACCCGTCTCTAAATACGCAGTATTTT. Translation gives CASNRRHPSLNTQYF.

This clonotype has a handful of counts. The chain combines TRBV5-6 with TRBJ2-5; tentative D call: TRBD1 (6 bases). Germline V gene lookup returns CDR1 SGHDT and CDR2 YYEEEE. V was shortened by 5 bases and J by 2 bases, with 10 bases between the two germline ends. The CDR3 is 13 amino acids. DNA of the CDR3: TGTGCCAGCAGAACAAGGGGGCAAGAGACCCAGTACTTC. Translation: CASRTRGQETQYF.

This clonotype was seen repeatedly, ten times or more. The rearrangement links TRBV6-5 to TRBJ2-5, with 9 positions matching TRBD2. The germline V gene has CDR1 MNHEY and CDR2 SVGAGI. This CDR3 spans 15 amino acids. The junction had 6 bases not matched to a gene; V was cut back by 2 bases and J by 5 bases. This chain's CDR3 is CASSYEPAGGETQYF. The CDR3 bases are TGTGCCAGCAGTTACGAGCCAGCGGGGGGTGAGACCCAGTACTTC.